This record looks at one TCR beta chain sequence and its context. V lost 3 bases to trimming and J lost 5 bases, with 13 bases between them. Germline V gene data show CDR1 as MNHNS and CDR2 as SASEGT. The CDR3 length is 14 residues. The source of the sample is a study of blood T cell repertoires in COVID-19. This table comes from immunoSEQ multiplex PCR, and its TCRdb copy is limited to in-frame clones, with some not included. The repertoire holds about 140,000 clones, about 90% seen once, with around 10% in the top ten. This receptor was identified in a woman of 80 years or more with acute or convalescent COVID-19. V usage is TRBV6-1 and J usage is TRBJ1-2; D is unclear. The sample comprised peripheral blood. CDR3: CASSDGNTEYGYTF. CDR3 DNA sequence: TGTGCCAGCAGTGACGGGAACACAGAGTATGGCTACACCTTC.